These T cell receptor beta chains were read from a single sample in a study of early T cells in non-severe SARS-CoV-2 infection. TCRdb re-called the 5' RACE reads through MiXCR, storing one row per CDR3 protein. Of 65,000 to 95,000 distinct CDR3 sequences in the sample, about 16% were seen once. Material for sequencing was whole blood. All receptors derive from an adult who was a healthcare worker with PCR-confirmed SARS-CoV-2 infection or an uninfected control (not recorded which). The CDR3 runs from the conserved cysteine through the conserved F or W. Each record gives: V gene, D gene, clone size, J gene, CDR3 protein, CDR3 DNA. D genes are given only for firm matches. Where a row states a size, it is once, few, many or the class of an expanded clone; other rows omit it.

TRBV24-1	NA	NA	TRBJ2-3	CATSDSLRGRTDTQYF	TGTGCCACCAGTGACTCTCTCCGCGGCCGCACAGATACGCAGTATTTT
TRBV18	NA	many	TRBJ2-7	CASSPTVRYEQYF	TGTGCCAGCTCACCGACGGTACGCTACGAGCAGTACTTC
TRBV6-2/TRBV6-3	TRBD1	few	TRBJ1-5	CASARTGWNQPQHF	TGTGCCAGCGCCCGGACAGGGTGGAATCAGCCCCAGCATTTT
TRBV6-5	TRBD1	few	TRBJ1-1	CASSYPQDRGHTEAFF	TGTGCCAGCAGTTACCCCCAGGACAGGGGGCATACTGAAGCTTTCTTT
TRBV20-1	NA	many	TRBJ2-5	CSAVQGGETQYF	TGCAGTGCCGTCCAGGGAGGAGAGACCCAGTACTTC
TRBV7-6	NA	few	TRBJ2-1	CASSLAVGGGNEQFF	TGTGCCAGCAGCTTAGCGGTAGGGGGAGGGAATGAGCAGTTCTTC
TRBV5-6	NA	many	TRBJ1-2	CASRADRQDGYTF	TGTGCCAGCAGGGCCGACAGGCAGGATGGCTACACCTTC
TRBV6-6	TRBD1	many	TRBJ2-2	CASSRQGVTGELFF	TGTGCCAGCAGTCGACAGGGGGTGACCGGGGAGCTGTTTTTT
TRBV11-2	NA	few	TRBJ2-5	CASTEGGRGSETQYF	TGTGCCAGCACCGAGGGGGGCAGGGGGTCAGAGACCCAGTACTTC
TRBV4-2	NA	few	TRBJ1-4	CASSQGQGSEKLFF	TGTGCCAGCAGCCAAGGTCAGGGAAGTGAAAAACTGTTTTTT
TRBV2	NA	NA	TRBJ1-6	CASSEGQVGNSPLHF	TGTGCCAGCAGTGAAGGACAGGTCGGAAATTCACCCCTCCACTTT
TRBV7-7	TRBD2	few	TRBJ2-1	CASSKRTSGGLTYNEQFF	TGTGCTAGCAGCAAGAGGACTAGCGGGGGTCTTACCTACAATGAGCAGTTCTTC